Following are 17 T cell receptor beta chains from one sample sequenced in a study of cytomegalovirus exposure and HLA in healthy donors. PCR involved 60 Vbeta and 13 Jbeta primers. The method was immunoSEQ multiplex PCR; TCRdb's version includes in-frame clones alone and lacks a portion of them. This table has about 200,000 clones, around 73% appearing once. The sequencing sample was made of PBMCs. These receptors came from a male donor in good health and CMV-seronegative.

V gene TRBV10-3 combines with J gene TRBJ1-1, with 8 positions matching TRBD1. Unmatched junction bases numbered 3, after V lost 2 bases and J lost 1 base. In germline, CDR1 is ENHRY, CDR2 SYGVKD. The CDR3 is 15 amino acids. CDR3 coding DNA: TGTGCCATCAGTGAGCGGGACAGGAAGAACACTGAAGCTTTCTTT. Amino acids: CAISERDRKNTEAFF.

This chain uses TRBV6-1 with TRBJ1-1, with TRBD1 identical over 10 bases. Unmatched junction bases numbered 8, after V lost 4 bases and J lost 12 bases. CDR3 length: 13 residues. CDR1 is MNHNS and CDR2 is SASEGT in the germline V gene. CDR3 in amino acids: CASSGDRGDSTFF. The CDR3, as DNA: TGTGCCAGCAGTGGGGACAGGGGAGATTCGACTTTCTTT.

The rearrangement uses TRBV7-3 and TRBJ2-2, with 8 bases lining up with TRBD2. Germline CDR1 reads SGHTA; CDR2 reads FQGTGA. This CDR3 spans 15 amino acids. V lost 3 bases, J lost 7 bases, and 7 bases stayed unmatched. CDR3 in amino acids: CASSLAAGVNGELFF. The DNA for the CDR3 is TGTGCCAGCAGCTTGGCAGCGGGAGTGAACGGGGAGCTGTTTTTT.

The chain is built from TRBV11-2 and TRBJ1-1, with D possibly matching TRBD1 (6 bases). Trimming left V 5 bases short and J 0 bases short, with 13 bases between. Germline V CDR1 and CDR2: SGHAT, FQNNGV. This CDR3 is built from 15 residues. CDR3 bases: TGTGCCAGCAGCGCGACTCAGGGGATGAACACTGAAGCTTTCTTT. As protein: CASSATQGMNTEAFF. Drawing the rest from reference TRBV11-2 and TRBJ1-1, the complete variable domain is EAGVAQSPRYKIIEKRQSVAFWCNPISGHATLYWYQQILGQGPKLLIQFQNNGVVDDSQLPKDRFSAERLKGVDSTLKIQPAKLEDSAVYLCASSATQGMNTEAFFGQGTRLTVV.

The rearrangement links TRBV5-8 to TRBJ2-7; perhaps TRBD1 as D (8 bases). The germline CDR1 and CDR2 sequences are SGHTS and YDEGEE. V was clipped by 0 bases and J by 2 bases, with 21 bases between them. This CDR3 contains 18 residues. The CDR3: CASSLDAGGWAGAYEQYF. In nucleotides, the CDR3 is TGTGCCAGCAGCTTGGATGCAGGGGGCTGGGCGGGAGCCTACGAGCAGTACTTC.

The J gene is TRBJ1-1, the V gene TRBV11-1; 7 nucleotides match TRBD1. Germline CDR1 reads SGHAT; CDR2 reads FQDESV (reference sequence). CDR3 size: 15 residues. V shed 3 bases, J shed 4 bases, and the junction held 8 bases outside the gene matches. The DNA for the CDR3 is TGTGCCAGCAGCTTCGACAGGGTTCTGGCCACTGAAGCTTTCTTT. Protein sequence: CASSFDRVLATEAFF.

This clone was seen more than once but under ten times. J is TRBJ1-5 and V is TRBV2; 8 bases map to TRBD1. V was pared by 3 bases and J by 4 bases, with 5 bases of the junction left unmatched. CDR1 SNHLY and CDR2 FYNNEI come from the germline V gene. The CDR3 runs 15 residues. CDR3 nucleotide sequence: TGTGCCAGCAGTGAGGACAGGGTTTTGAATCAGCCCCAGCATTTT. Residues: CASSEDRVLNQPQHF.

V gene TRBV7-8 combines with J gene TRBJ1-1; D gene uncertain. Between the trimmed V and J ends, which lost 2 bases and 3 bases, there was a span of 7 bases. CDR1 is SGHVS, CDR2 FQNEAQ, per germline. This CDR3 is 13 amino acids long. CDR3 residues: CASSLFIDTEAFF. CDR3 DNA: TGTGCCAGCAGCTTATTTATAGACACTGAAGCTTTCTTT. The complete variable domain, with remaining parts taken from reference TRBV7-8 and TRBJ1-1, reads GAGVSQSPRYKVAKRGQDVALRCDPISGHVSLFWYQQALGQGPEFLTYFQNEAQLDKSGLPSDRFFAERPEGSVSTLKIQRTQQEDSAVYLCASSLFIDTEAFFGQGTRLTVV.

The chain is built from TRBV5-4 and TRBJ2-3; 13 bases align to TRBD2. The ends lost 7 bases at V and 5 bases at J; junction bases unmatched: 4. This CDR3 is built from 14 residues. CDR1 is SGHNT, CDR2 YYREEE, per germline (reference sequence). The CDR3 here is CASGTSGKGDTQYF. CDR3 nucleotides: TGTGCCAGCGGGACTAGCGGGAAAGGAGATACGCAGTATTTT.

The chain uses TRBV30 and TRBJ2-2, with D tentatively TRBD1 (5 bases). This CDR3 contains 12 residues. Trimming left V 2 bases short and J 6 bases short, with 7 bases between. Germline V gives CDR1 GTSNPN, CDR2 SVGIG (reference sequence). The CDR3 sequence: CAWSQGSGELFF. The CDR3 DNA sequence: TGTGCCTGGAGTCAGGGTTCCGGGGAGCTGTTTTTT.

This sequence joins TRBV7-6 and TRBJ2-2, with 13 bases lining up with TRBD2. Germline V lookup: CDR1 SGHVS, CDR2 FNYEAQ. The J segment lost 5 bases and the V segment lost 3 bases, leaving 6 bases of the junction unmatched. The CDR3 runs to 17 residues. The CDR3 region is CASSLPTSGRRTGELFF. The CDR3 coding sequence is TGTGCCAGCAGCTTGCCGACTAGCGGGAGGAGGACCGGGGAGCTGTTTTTT.

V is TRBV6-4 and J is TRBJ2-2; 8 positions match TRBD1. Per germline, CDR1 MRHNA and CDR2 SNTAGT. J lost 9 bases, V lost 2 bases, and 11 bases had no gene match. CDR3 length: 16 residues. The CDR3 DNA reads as TGTGCCAGCAGTGACCCGCAGGGGGCCTCCTCTAGGGAGCTGTTTTTT. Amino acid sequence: CASSDPQGASSRELFF.

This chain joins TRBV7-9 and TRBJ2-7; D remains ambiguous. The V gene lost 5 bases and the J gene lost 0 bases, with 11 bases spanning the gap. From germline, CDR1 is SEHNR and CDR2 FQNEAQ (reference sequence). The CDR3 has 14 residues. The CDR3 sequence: CASSPRSSSYEQYF. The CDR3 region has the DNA TGTGCCAGCAGCCCGAGGAGTAGCTCCTACGAGCAGTACTTC.

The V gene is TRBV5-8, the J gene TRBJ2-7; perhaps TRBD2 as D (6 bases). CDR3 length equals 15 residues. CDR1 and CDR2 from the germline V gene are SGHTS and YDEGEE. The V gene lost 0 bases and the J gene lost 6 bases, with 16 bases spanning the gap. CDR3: CASSLVGGRKLEQYF. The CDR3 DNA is TGTGCCAGCAGCTTGGTTGGGGGGAGGAAGCTCGAGCAGTACTTC. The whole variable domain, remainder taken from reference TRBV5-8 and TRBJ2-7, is EAGVTQSPTHLIKTRGQQATLRCSPISGHTSVYWYQQALGLGLQFLLWYDEGEERNRGNFPPRFSGRQFPNYSSELNVNALELEDSALYLCASSLVGGRKLEQYFGPGTRLTVT.

The CDR3 is CASSSRVQETQYF. CDR3 nucleotide sequence: TGTGCCAGCAGCTCGAGGGTACAAGAGACCCAGTACTTC. The chain uses TRBV28 and TRBJ2-5, with D maybe TRBD2 (5 bases). The CDR3 runs 13 residues. The V end was cut by 6 bases, the J end by 2 bases, with 10 bases between. CDR1 MDHEN and CDR2 SYDVKM come from the germline V gene.

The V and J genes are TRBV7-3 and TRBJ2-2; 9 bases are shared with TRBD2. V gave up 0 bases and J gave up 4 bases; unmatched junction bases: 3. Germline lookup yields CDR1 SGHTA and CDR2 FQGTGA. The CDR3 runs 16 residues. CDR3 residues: CASSLTSGSITGELFF. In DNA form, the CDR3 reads TGTGCCAGCAGCTTAACTAGCGGGAGTATCACCGGGGAGCTGTTTTTT.

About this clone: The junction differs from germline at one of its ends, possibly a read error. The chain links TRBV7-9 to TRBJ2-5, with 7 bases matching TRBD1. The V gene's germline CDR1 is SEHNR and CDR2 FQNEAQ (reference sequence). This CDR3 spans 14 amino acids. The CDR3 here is CSSSLARGPETQYF. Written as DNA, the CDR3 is TGTTCCAGCAGCTTAGCGAGGGGGCCAGAGACCCAGTACTTC.